This T cell receptor beta chain originates from a study of blood T cell repertoires in COVID-19. Sequencing used immunoSEQ multiplex PCR; TCRdb keeps in-frame clones, though not all of them. The sample lists some 250,000 clones; 80% to 90% were seen once. The trim removed 3 bases at V and 2 bases at J, leaving 13 bases unmatched. The V gene's germline CDR1 is KGHSH and CDR2 LQKENI. The CDR3 length is 18 residues. This receptor was taken from a woman in her forties or fifties who had recovered from COVID-19. Sequenced material: PBMCs or T cells enriched from blood (not recorded which). The chain has TRBV18 and TRBJ1-5; 7 bases fit TRBD1. This CDR3 is CASSPRVGRGFGNQPQHF. CDR3 nucleotide sequence: TGTGCCAGCTCACCTAGGGTGGGCAGGGGGTTTGGCAATCAGCCCCAGCATTTT.